The 25 T cell receptor beta chains below come from one sample, sequenced in a study of CD8 T cells in ankylosing spondylitis. TCRdb called the 5' RACE reads again in MiXCR, with one record for every CDR3 protein. The sample includes over 450,000 distinct CDR3 sequences, roughly 12% of them seen just once. General study findings and limits: In ankylosing spondylitis blood, a motif of eight highly homologous TCR beta variants appeared characteristic.

Antigens of these TCRs are unknown. Specimen: blood, either unsorted or a sorted T cell fraction (not recorded which). The receptors shown here come from a male donor with ankylosing spondylitis.

Only a few counts were recorded for this clonotype. The rearrangement links TRBV29-1 to TRBJ1-5; D call uncertain. Germline loops: CDR1 SQVTM, CDR2 ANQGSEA. The ends were cut back, 6 bases at V and 4 bases at J, with 13 bases in the middle. The CDR3 is made up of 13 amino acids. CDR3 nucleotides: TGCAGCGTAGGATCAGGAGCTAATCAGCCCCAGCATTTT. Translated, it gives CSVGSGANQPQHF.

The chain employs TRBV20-1 and TRBJ1-2, with D tentatively TRBD1 (5 bases). V was shortened by 4 bases and J by 5 bases, with 11 bases between the two germline ends. Germline assignment: CDR1 DFQATT and CDR2 SNEGSKA (reference sequence). The CDR3 is 12 amino acids. The CDR3 loop reads CSATGYTYGYTF. The CDR3, as DNA: TGCAGTGCTACAGGGTATACGTATGGCTACACCTTC.

This clonotype was seen only a few times. The rearrangement uses TRBV20-1 and TRBJ2-5; 7 bases are a match to TRBD2. Germline V gene lookup returns CDR1 DFQATT and CDR2 SNEGSKA (reference sequence). V lost 5 bases, J lost 4 bases, and 19 bases stayed unmatched. The CDR3 length is 17 residues. CDR3 amino acids: CSAPEVTGGSPGETQYF. The CDR3 DNA reads TGCAGTGCTCCGGAGGTCACCGGCGGGAGTCCCGGAGAGACCCAGTACTTC.

Points on this clonotype: Compared with germline, one end of the junction differs, possibly owing to a read error. V gene TRBV23-1 combines with J gene TRBJ2-7, with D possibly being TRBD1 or TRBD2 (6 bases each). TRBV23-1 is reported as an ORF; its role is uncertain. This CDR3 region has 14 residues. This chain's CDR3 is CASNQGGPCYEQYF. In nucleotides, the CDR3 is TGCGCCAGCAATCAAGGGGGGCCATGCTACGAGCAGTACTTC.

This clonotype was seen repeatedly, ten times or more. J is TRBJ2-1 and V is TRBV29-1; 11 bases are a match to TRBD2. The CDR3 has 14 amino acids. V shed 6 bases and J 7 bases; nucleotides not matched to a gene: 8. Germline values: CDR1 SQVTM, CDR2 ANQGSEA. The CDR3 coding sequence is TGCAGCGTGGTAACTAGCGGGAGTAGGAATGAGCAGTTCTTC. It codes for CSVVTSGSRNEQFF.

This clonotype has at least ten counts. The chain has TRBV29-1 and TRBJ1-1, with D unclear. Germline V CDR1 and CDR2: SQVTM, ANQGSEA. The CDR3 sequence is 11 residues long. The germline V and J ends were trimmed by 8 bases and 1 base, with 8 bases remaining between them. The CDR3 region is CSFLRNTEAFF. The CDR3 DNA is TGCAGCTTCCTCAGGAACACTGAAGCTTTCTTT.

This clonotype was detected a few times. The genes are TRBV20-1 and TRBJ2-1; 12 bases are a match to TRBD1. V lost 4 bases to trimming and J lost 8 bases; unmatched junction nucleotides: 9. This CDR3 is built from 15 residues. Germline V gives CDR1 DFQATT, CDR2 SNEGSKA (reference sequence). In nucleotides, the CDR3 is TGCAGTGCTATCCCGGGGACAGGGGGCGAAGATGAGCAGTTCTTC. Its protein is CSAIPGTGGEDEQFF.

This clonotype occurred many times. The chain is built from TRBV5-1 and TRBJ2-5, with 8 nucleotides matching TRBD1. V gave up 2 bases and J gave up 4 bases; unmatched junction bases: 1. Germline V gene lookup returns CDR1 SGHRS and CDR2 YFSETQ. CDR3 length: 13 residues. CDR3 DNA sequence: TGCGCCAGCAGCTTCACAGGGGGAGAGACCCAGTACTTC. Translation gives CASSFTGGETQYF. The full variable domain, rest sourced from reference TRBV5-1 and TRBJ2-5, is KAGVTQTPRYLIKTRGQQVTLSCSPISGHRSVSWYQQTPGQGLQFLFEYFSETQRNKGNFPGRFSGRQFSNSRSEMNVSTLELGDSALYLCASSFTGGETQYFGPGTRLLVL.

This clonotype was picked up a small number of times. The genes are TRBV7-9 and TRBJ2-3; no definite D call. Trimming removed 2 bases at V and 0 bases at J, with 15 bases between. The germline gives CDR1 SEHNR, CDR2 FQNEAQ (reference sequence). The CDR3 consists of 17 residues. In nucleotides, the CDR3 is TGTGCCAGCAGCTTAACCCCAGGTTACCGAAGCACAGATACGCAGTATTTT. Translating gives CASSLTPGYRSTDTQYF.

The V and J genes are TRBV20-1 and TRBJ2-5, with TRBD2 identical over 7 bases. The CDR3 extends over 15 amino acids. The junction had 16 bases not matched to a gene; V was cut back by 8 bases and J by 4 bases. The germline V gene has CDR1 DFQATT and CDR2 SNEGSKA (reference sequence). DNA for the CDR3: TGCAGTACCCGCCGCGGGGGAGGAAAAGGAGAGACCCAGTACTTC. It translates to CSTRRGGGKGETQYF.

The chain carries TRBV10-3 and TRBJ2-1; 10 bases line up with TRBD2. This CDR3 region has 15 residues. V lost 0 bases to trimming and J lost 10 bases; unmatched junction nucleotides: 6. The V gene's germline CDR1 is ENHRY and CDR2 SYGVKD. The CDR3 nucleotides are TGTGCCATCAGTGAGTCTACTAGCGGGAACGGAGAGCAGTTCTTC. This gives the protein CAISESTSGNGEQFF.

This clonotype was recorded at least ten times. The V gene is TRBV12-3 or TRBV12-4, the J gene TRBJ2-3, with D perhaps being TRBD1 or TRBD2 (5 bases each). Trimming removed 4 bases at V and 5 bases at J, with 16 bases between. The CDR3 loop spans 15 amino acids. This CDR3 is CASSSGPDSGDTQYF. The CDR3 DNA is TGTGCCAGCAGTTCGGGACCGGACTCCGGAGATACGCAGTATTTT.

This clonotype has at least ten counts. The chain has TRBV20-1 and TRBJ1-5, with a weak D call TRBD1 (5 bases). The CDR3 runs to 13 residues. V lost 3 bases and J 10 bases, leaving 16 bases between the germline ends. The germline CDR1 and CDR2 sequences are DFQATT and SNEGSKA (reference sequence). CDR3 bases: TGCAGTGCTAGCGGGCAGGGAAGTGTCCCCCAGCATTTT. Translation: CSASGQGSVPQHF.

The J gene is TRBJ1-2, the V gene TRBV20-1; D gene ambiguous. Per germline, CDR1 DFQATT and CDR2 SNEGSKA (reference sequence). V was shortened by 6 bases and J by 2 bases, with 13 bases between the two germline ends. This CDR3 spans 13 amino acids. CDR3 in amino acids: CSAEQTGNYGYTF. CDR3 DNA sequence: TGCAGTGCCGAACAAACGGGGAACTATGGCTACACCTTC.

Only a few counts were recorded for this clonotype. V and J are TRBV5-1 and TRBJ2-1, with D maybe TRBD1 (5 bases). The CDR3 is made up of 13 amino acids. Per germline, CDR1 SGHRS and CDR2 YFSETQ. The V gene lost 4 bases and the J gene lost 5 bases, with 10 bases spanning the gap. As DNA, the CDR3 is TGCGCCAGCAGCAGGGGTCCCAACAATGAGCAGTTCTTC. Amino acids: CASSRGPNNEQFF.

This chain uses TRBV4-1 with TRBJ2-2; D perhaps matches TRBD1 (8 bases). V gave up 4 bases and J gave up 5 bases, with 14 bases separating them. The germline V gene has CDR1 MGHRA and CDR2 YSYEKL. There are 15 residues in the CDR3. The CDR3 spells CASSLTQGGTGELFF. In DNA form, the CDR3 reads TGCGCCAGCAGCCTTACACAGGGGGGGACCGGGGAGCTGTTTTTT.

V gene TRBV3-1 combines with J gene TRBJ2-7; D remains unclear. The CDR3 is made up of 12 amino acids. Germline-derived CDR1 and CDR2 are LGHDT and YNNKEL (reference sequence). V gave up 3 bases and J gave up 6 bases, with 9 bases separating them. The CDR3 nucleotides are TGTGCCAGCAGCCAGCATCTCCGCGAGCAGTACTTC. Amino acid sequence: CASSQHLREQYF.

This clonotype was seen a handful of times. The V call is TRBV20-1, the J call TRBJ2-4; 10 bases line up with TRBD1. Trimming cost V 6 bases and J 8 bases; bases outside gene matches: 4. CDR1 and CDR2 (germline): DFQATT, SNEGSKA (reference sequence). This CDR3 comprises 12 residues. The CDR3 spells CSATGTGDIQYF. The CDR3 region has the DNA TGCAGTGCAACTGGGACAGGGGACATTCAGTACTTC.

The V gene is TRBV9, the J gene TRBJ2-5; the D gene is possibly TRBD2 (5 bases). V lost 0 bases and J 2 bases, leaving 11 bases between the germline ends. The V gene's germline CDR1 is SGDLS and CDR2 YYNGEE. The length of the CDR3 is 15 residues. The CDR3 DNA reads as TGTGCCAGCAGCGTAGACGGACTTCCTCAAGAGACCCAGTACTTC. Protein product: CASSVDGLPQETQYF.

The chain couples TRBV12-3 or TRBV12-4 to TRBJ2-5; D remains unclear. CDR3 size: 15 residues. With 3 bases removed from V and 5 bases from J, the gap between germline ends came to 16 bases. The CDR3 sequence is CASSFSNALGETQYF. The CDR3 nucleotides are TGTGCCAGCAGTTTCTCCAATGCCCTGGGGGAGACCCAGTACTTC.

This chain uses TRBV30 with TRBJ1-1; TRBD1 is a possible D gene (5 bases). The CDR3 consists of 13 residues. The germline gives CDR1 GTSNPN, CDR2 SVGIG (reference sequence). Trimming took off 2 bases at V and 1 base at J, with 8 bases between the two ends. In DNA, the CDR3 is TGTGCCTGGAGTATCGACAGGAACACTGAAGCTTTCTTT. Its protein is CAWSIDRNTEAFF.

This clonotype was recorded many times. The chain uses TRBV29-1 and TRBJ2-5; weak D call: TRBD1 (5 bases). V was trimmed by 6 bases and J by 3 bases, leaving 11 bases between them. Germline CDR1 reads SQVTM; CDR2 reads ANQGSEA. The CDR3 is 12 residues long. The CDR3, as DNA: TGCAGCGTCACGACGGACAAAGAGACCCAGTACTTC. Translating it yields CSVTTDKETQYF.

This clonotype was seen a handful of times. The chain uses TRBV28 and TRBJ2-3; TRBD2 matches at 8 bases. CDR1 MDHEN and CDR2 SYDVKM come from the germline V gene. V lost 6 bases to trimming and J lost 2 bases; unmatched junction nucleotides: 16. The CDR3 has 18 residues. The CDR3 nucleotides are TGTGCCAGCAGCTTAATCCCCCTTAGCGGGATGAACACAGATACGCAGTATTTT. This encodes CASSLIPLSGMNTDTQYF.

This clonotype was seen a few times. This chain connects TRBV7-2 to TRBJ2-7; no definite D call. CDR3 size: 15 residues. CDR1 and CDR2 from the germline V gene are SGHTA and FQGNSA. Trimming left V 2 bases short and J 5 bases short, with 16 bases between. This CDR3 reads CASSLPFDKSHEQYF. Here the CDR3 DNA reads TGTGCCAGCAGCTTACCTTTCGATAAATCCCACGAGCAGTACTTC.

This clonotype was observed many times. The genes are TRBV7-9 and TRBJ2-3; D possibly corresponds to TRBD2 (7 bases). The CDR3 spans 15 residues. The V end lost 6 bases, the J end lost 2 bases, and 15 bases lay between the germline ends. The germline V gene has CDR1 SEHNR and CDR2 FQNEAQ (reference sequence). The CDR3 nucleotides are TGTGCCAGCAGATGGTCCGGGGGGCCCACAGATACGCAGTATTTT. This codes for CASRWSGGPTDTQYF.